This entry describes one T cell receptor beta chain. There are a few counts of this clonotype. Its recognized antigen is unknown. One base away there is no much larger clone; base qualities are not given. This entry is derived from a study of early T cells in non-severe SARS-CoV-2 infection (dated by TCRdb to the early 2020s). Concerning the study at large: TCR sequencing used bulk RNA from unsorted whole blood, so alpha and beta chains could not be paired. The paper's findings and limits, for the study overall: VDJdb matching was skewed toward anti-spike CD8 responses, so virus-specific expansions were likely underestimated and private and CD4 specificities were missed.

Libraries were prepared through 5' RACE. These reads were obtained on a NextSeq 500. In the TCR library protocol, unique molecular identifiers were attached to individual cDNA molecules to correct for PCR bias and sequencing error. TCR alpha and beta chains were both sequenced, and the abundances of alpha and beta sequences in each sample were closely correlated with each other. The authors processed their data as follows. Decombinator V4 was used to annotate TCR sequences for V gene, J gene and CDR3. TCRs were defined as expanded if a significant change between any two time points was detected under a Poisson model with p below 0.0001. TCR abundances were normalised to the total number of TCRs sequenced in each sample and reported as counts per million. MAIT TCRs were defined by TRAV1-2 paired with TRAJ12, TRAJ20 or TRAJ33, and iNKT TCRs by TRAV10 paired with TRAJ18. VDJdb, accessed on 1 November 2021, was searched for TCRs annotated for CMV, EBV and SARS-CoV-2, and TCRs annotated for more than one antigen were excluded. In TCRdb, the public reads were trimmed at Q25 with fastp and aligned with MiXCR, with productive beta chains retained. Rows with a matching CDR3 protein are joined into one entry that keeps the most common DNA and genes. TCRdb, rather than the study authors, made the V and J calls. This sample gives about 72,000 distinct CDR3 sequences in total; roughly 9% of them show up just once. Clones ranked in the top ten supply roughly 3.2% of the sample.

This was a case-control study nested in a cohort of healthcare workers in London, UK, who had nasopharyngeal swab PCR tests and blood samples taken every week. Healthcare workers were enrolled in the week of the UK lockdown, from 23 to 31 March 2020, and were followed every week for up to roughly 16 weeks. The CDR3 covers 18 residues, taking in both the cysteine and the phenylalanine. The sequence is cut down to CDR3 DNA, 54 bases in frame from base 1. Trimming removed 0 bases from V and 0 bases from J, leaving 15 bases between the germline ends. The germline V gene gives CDR1 as MGHRA and CDR2 as YSYEKL.

The sample taken for sequencing was whole blood. The receptor was isolated from an adult who was a healthcare worker with PCR-confirmed SARS-CoV-2 infection or an uninfected control (not recorded which). The chain is encoded by TRBV4-1 joined to TRBJ1-5; the D gene lacks a confident call. The CDR3 is CASSQDWSRSYSNQPQHF. The nucleotides are TGCGCCAGCAGCCAAGACTGGTCCAGATCCTATAGCAATCAGCCCCAGCATTTT.